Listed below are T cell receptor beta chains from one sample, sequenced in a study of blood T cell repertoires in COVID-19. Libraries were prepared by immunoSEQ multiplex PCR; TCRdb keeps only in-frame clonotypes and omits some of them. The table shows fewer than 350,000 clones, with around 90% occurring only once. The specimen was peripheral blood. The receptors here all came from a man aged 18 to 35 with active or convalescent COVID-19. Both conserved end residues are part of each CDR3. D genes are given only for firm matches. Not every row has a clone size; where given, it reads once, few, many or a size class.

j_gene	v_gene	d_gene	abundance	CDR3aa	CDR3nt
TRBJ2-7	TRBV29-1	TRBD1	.	CSVTSGGYEQYF	TGCAGCGTTACATCAGGGGGCTACGAGCAGTACTTC
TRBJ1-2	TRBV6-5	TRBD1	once	CASSYVGQEDGYTF	TGTGCCAGCAGTTACGTAGGACAGGAGGATGGCTACACCTTC
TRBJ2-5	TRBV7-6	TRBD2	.	CASSVSSGGARETQYF	TGTGCCAGCAGCGTCTCTAGCGGGGGGGCCCGGGAGACCCAGTACTTC
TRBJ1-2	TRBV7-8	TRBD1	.	CASSLGPDRGPYYGYTF	TGTGCCAGCAGCTTAGGACCCGACAGGGGCCCCTACTATGGCTACACCTTC
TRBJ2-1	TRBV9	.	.	CASSPSREQFF	TGTGCCAGCAGCCCGAGCAGGGAGCAGTTCTTC
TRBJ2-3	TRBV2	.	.	CASRLAASTDTQYF	TGTGCCAGCAGACTAGCCGCCAGCACAGATACGCAGTATTTT
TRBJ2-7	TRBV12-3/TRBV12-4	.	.	CASRRGSAYEQYF	TGTGCCAGCAGAAGGGGGAGTGCCTACGAGCAGTACTTC
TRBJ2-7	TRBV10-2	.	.	CASSDARVADTYEQYF	TGCGCCAGCAGTGACGCTCGGGTAGCGGACACCTACGAGCAGTACTTC
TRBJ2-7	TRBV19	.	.	CASSPPVQGYSSYEQYF	TGTGCCAGTAGTCCCCCCGTTCAGGGATATAGCTCCTACGAGCAGTACTTC
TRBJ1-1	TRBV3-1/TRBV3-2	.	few	CASSQGNSAEAFF	TGTGCCAGCAGCCAAGGAAACTCCGCTGAAGCTTTCTTT
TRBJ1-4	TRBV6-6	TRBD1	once	CASSSGQGATNEKLFF	TGTGCCAGCAGTTCTGGACAGGGGGCAACTAATGAAAAACTGTTTTTT
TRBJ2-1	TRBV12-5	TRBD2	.	CASGFAERDRGLAGGHKNEQFF	TGTGCTAGTGGTTTCGCCGAGAGGGACAGGGGACTAGCGGGGGGGCATAAGAATGAGCAGTTCTTC
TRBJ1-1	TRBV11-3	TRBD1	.	CASSLGTGRTGDTEAFF	TGTGCCAGCAGCTTAGGTACAGGTAGGACAGGGGACACTGAAGCTTTCTTT
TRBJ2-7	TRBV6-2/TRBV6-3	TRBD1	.	CASSYRQGAQYEQYF	TGTGCCAGCAGTTACCGTCAGGGGGCCCAATACGAGCAGTACTTC
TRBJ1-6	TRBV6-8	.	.	CASSNRPSSYNSPLHF	TGTGCCAGCAGTAACAGGCCGAGCTCCTATAATTCACCCCTCCACTTT
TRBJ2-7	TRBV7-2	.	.	CASSLKGLTSYEQYF	TGTGCCAGCAGCTTAAAGGGGCTTACTTCCTACGAGCAGTACTTC
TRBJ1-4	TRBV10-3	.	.	CASTEGGNEKLFF	TGTGCCTCCACCGAGGGGGGGAATGAAAAACTGTTTTTT
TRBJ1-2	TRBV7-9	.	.	CASRHLPDRGTTFGYTF	TGTGCCAGCAGACACCTCCCTGACAGAGGAACGACTTTTGGCTACACCTTC
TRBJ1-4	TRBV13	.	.	CASSLGRETIRASEKLFF	TGTGCCAGCAGCTTAGGCCGGGAAACGATTAGGGCGTCTGAAAAACTGTTTTTT
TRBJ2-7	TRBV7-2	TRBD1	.	CASSYDRGQYF	TGTGCCAGCAGCTATGACAGGGGGCAGTACTTC
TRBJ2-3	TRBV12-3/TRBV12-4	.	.	CASTGGSTDTQYF	TGTGCCAGCACCGGGGGAAGCACAGATACGCAGTATTTT
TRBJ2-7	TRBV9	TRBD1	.	CASSAGGEQYF	TGTGCCAGCAGCGCAGGGGGCGAGCAGTACTTC
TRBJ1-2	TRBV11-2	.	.	CASSLAAGVGYTF	TGTGCCAGCAGCTTAGCAGCAGGGGTCGGCTACACCTTC
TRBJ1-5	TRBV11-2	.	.	CASSQGGFQPQHF	TGTGCCAGCAGCCAGGGAGGGTTTCAGCCCCAGCATTTT
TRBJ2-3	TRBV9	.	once	CASSASTDTQYF	TGTGCCAGCAGCGCTTCCACAGATACGCAGTATTTT
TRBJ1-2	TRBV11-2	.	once	CASSLLRGKINYGYTF	TGTGCCAGCAGCTTATTAAGGGGCAAGATTAACTATGGCTACACCTTC
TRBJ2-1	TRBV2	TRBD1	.	CASRPRQGASNEQFF	TGTGCCAGCAGGCCGAGACAGGGAGCCAGCAATGAGCAGTTCTTC
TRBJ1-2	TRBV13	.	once	CASSLGQNYGYTF	TGTGCCAGCAGCTTAGGACAGAACTATGGCTACACCTTC
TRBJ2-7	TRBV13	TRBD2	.	CASSLVAGASYEQYF	TGTGCCAGCAGCTTAGTAGCGGGGGCCTCCTACGAGCAGTACTTC
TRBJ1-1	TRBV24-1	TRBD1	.	CATRGQGNSEAFF	TGTGCCACCAGGGGACAGGGGAATTCTGAAGCTTTCTTT